This record concerns one TCR beta chain sequence. No antigen is known for it. The sample belongs to a study of early stage breast cancer tumors. Study-wide background: Around 9.8-fold was the mean read coverage per sample. Regarding the study as a whole: Enriched TCRB sequences shared across patients were mostly commonly generated sequences. Bulk DNA sequencing of unsorted cells missed chain pairing and markers.

The junction had 7 bases not matched to a gene; V was cut back by 6 bases and J by 5 bases. Germline V gene data show CDR1 as SNHLY and CDR2 as FYNNEI. CDR3 length: 14 amino acids. TCRdb's table, derived via immunoSEQ multiplex PCR, lists solely in-frame clones and lacks some. The data show roughly 10,000 clones, with around 80% seen just once and approximately 15% held by the top ten. The sequenced sample consisted of breast tumor tissue. V usage is TRBV2 and J usage is TRBJ2-5, with TRBD1 matching over 9 bases. This clonotype was sampled from a person between 70 and 80 years old with breast cancer. The CDR3 sequence is CASRGQGTRETQYF. The CDR3 DNA sequence: TGTGCCAGCAGGGGACAGGGAACACGGGAGACCCAGTACTTC.